Below are 16 T cell receptor beta chains sequenced from a single sample in a study of T cells in women clearing cervical HPV infection. Sequenced by immunoSEQ multiplex PCR; TCRdb stores in-frame clones only, minus some. This repertoire includes roughly 25,000 clones. The sequencing sample was made of blood buffy coat. Every receptor here comes from a woman between 18 and 69 years old with a cervical HPV16 infection that either progressed to CIN3+ or cleared (not recorded which).

As for this clone: The read comes to an end 3 residues before the CDR3 does, leaving the germline J gene to fill in the end. This chain uses TRBV29-1 with TRBJ2-3; 8 bases map to TRBD1. The ends lost 7 bases at V and 5 bases at J; junction bases unmatched: 11. The CDR3 loop spans 14 amino acids. Germline CDR1 reads SQVTM; CDR2 reads ANQGSEA. CDR3 DNA (partial): TGCAGCGCCGCGACAGGGGCTTATTTAGATACG. It translates to CSAATGAYLDT. In full, the CDR3 is CSAATGAYLDTQYF.

Points on this clone: The CDR3 is cut off 3 residues early in the read; its end comes from the germline J gene. This chain connects TRBV20-1 to TRBJ2-1, with 8 bases fitting TRBD2. In germline, CDR1 is DFQATT, CDR2 SNEGSKA (reference sequence). The J segment lost 7 bases and the V segment lost 5 bases, leaving 7 bases of the junction unmatched. This CDR3 region has 13 residues. The covered CDR3 bases are TGCAGTGCTTACGGGAGGGCAGGGAATGAG. This sequence encodes CSAYGRAGNE. The entire CDR3 protein is CSAYGRAGNEQFF.

Concerning this clone: The read terminates 3 residues ahead of where the CDR3 ends, so the germline J gene completes it. The rearrangement joins TRBV7-3 to TRBJ2-2; TRBD2 aligns across 8 bases. The CDR3 is 15 residues long. The junction had 4 bases not matched to a gene; V was cut back by 5 bases and J by 2 bases. Per the germline V gene, CDR1 is SGHTA and CDR2 is FQGTGA. The sequenced part of the CDR3 DNA is TGTGCCAGCAGCATCGGGACTAGTAACACCGGGGAG. As protein: CASSIGTSNTGE. The full CDR3 protein is CASSIGTSNTGELFF.

Remarks on this clone: The read finishes 3 residues shy of the CDR3 end, and the germline J gene is used to complete it. This chain links TRBV19 with TRBJ1-5, with 7 bases matching TRBD1. The germline CDR1 and CDR2 sequences are LNHDA and SQIVND (reference sequence). The CDR3 loop spans 16 amino acids. V lost 3 bases, J lost 7 bases, and 12 bases stayed unmatched. CDR3 DNA, as far as it was read: TGTGCCAGTAGTATCTCACAGGGGTCGGTATTCCAGCCC. Translation: CASSISQGSVFQP. The full-length CDR3 reads as CASSISQGSVFQPQHF. Full variable domain (outside the CDR3, taken from reference TRBV19 and TRBJ1-5): DGGITQSPKYLFRKEGQNVTLSCEQNLNHDAMYWYRQDPGQGLRLIYYSQIVNDFQKGDIAEGYSVSREKKESFPLTVTSAQKNPTAFYLCASSISQGSVFQPQHFGDGTRLSIL.

The CDR3 protein is CASSLVGRGTNEKLFF. The sequenced CDR3 bases are TGTGCCAGCAGCTTAGTGGGCAGGGGAACTAATGAAAAG. This sequence joins TRBV7-6 and TRBJ2-2; TRBD1 might be the D (6 bases). From the germline J gene comes the end of the CDR3, since the read stops 3 residues before it. Germline V gene lookup returns CDR1 SGHVS and CDR2 FNYEAQ. The CDR3 extends over 16 amino acids.

In regard to this clone: The CDR3 end is not reached by the read, which stops 3 residues before it; the germline J gene fills it in. The genes are TRBV27 and TRBJ1-2; D gene ambiguous. V gave up 6 bases and J gave up 4 bases, with 18 bases separating them. The V gene's germline CDR1 is MNHEY and CDR2 SMNVEV (reference sequence). This CDR3 comprises 15 residues. The CDR3 reads CASRPAQRTRYGYTF. The CDR3 bases that were read are TGTGCCAGCAGACCGGCCCAGCGGACCCGCTATGGC.

Notes on this clone: The read halts 3 residues ahead of the CDR3 end, with the missing end drawn from the germline J gene. This chain links TRBV2 with TRBJ2-2; 9 bases align to TRBD1. This CDR3 comprises 14 residues. Germline loops: CDR1 SNHLY, CDR2 FYNNEI. The DNA read from the CDR3 is TGTGCCACGACATCTGGGACAGGGAATGAAAAG. It yields the protein CATTSGTGNEK. The entire CDR3 sequence reads CATTSGTGNEKLFF.

As concerns this clone: The read ends 3 residues early relative to the CDR3; the germline J gene fills the gap. The gene calls are TRBV29-1 and TRBJ2-3, with 13 bases aligning to TRBD2. Germline V gives CDR1 SQVTM, CDR2 ANQGSEA. This CDR3 is built from 12 residues. The CDR3 sequence: CSIRTSGSAQYF. The CDR3 bases that were read are TGCAGCATACGGACTAGCGGGAGTGCG.

With respect to this clone: The read terminates 3 residues before the CDR3 end, so the remaining end is supplied by the germline J gene. The V and J genes are TRBV2 and TRBJ2-4; 7 bases map to TRBD1. CDR1 and CDR2 from the germline V gene are SNHLY and FYNNEI. CDR3 length: 14 amino acids. CDR3 amino acids: CASSGTGTDYGQYF. The DNA read from the CDR3 is TGTGCCAGCAGTGGCACCGGGACAGACTATGGT.

Details on this clone: The read terminates 3 residues before the CDR3 end, so the remaining end is supplied by the germline J gene. The chain links TRBV11-2 to TRBJ2-7; weak D call: TRBD1 (5 bases). The CDR3 length is 14 residues. V lost 3 bases and J lost 1, with 10 bases in between. From germline, CDR1 is SGHAT and CDR2 FQNNGV. CDR3 region: CASSLFQGSYEQYF. Incomplete CDR3 DNA: TGTGCCAGCAGCTTGTTCCAGGGTTCCTACGAG.

The covered CDR3 bases are TGTGCCAGCAAGCGACAGAGCAATCAGCCC. Encoded protein: CASKRQSNQP. The whole CDR3 sequence reads CASKRQSNQPQHF. The chain joins TRBV12-3 or TRBV12-4 to TRBJ1-5; possible D gene TRBD1, 5 bases. The missing CDR3 end, 3 residues past where the read stops, is filled in from the germline J gene. Trimming removed 7 bases at V and 1 base at J, with 8 bases between. The CDR3 sequence is 13 residues long.

CDR3 sequence reads: CASGTSTRVEQFF. CDR3 bases read: TGCGCCAGCGGAACCTCAACTAGAGTTGAG. V is TRBV5-1 and J is TRBJ2-1; a possible D gene is TRBD2 (5 bases). The read finishes 3 residues shy of the CDR3 end, and the germline J gene is used to complete it. CDR3 size: 13 residues. V shed 7 bases and J shed 9 bases, with 17 bases lying between them. The germline CDR1 and CDR2 sequences are SGHRS and YFSETQ.

With respect to this clone: The read gets to within 3 residues of the CDR3 end, and the germline J gene fills in the rest. The J gene is TRBJ2-3, the V gene TRBV5-6; D gene ambiguous. This CDR3 contains 14 residues. Germline assignment: CDR1 SGHDT and CDR2 YYEEEE. The covered CDR3 bases are TGTGCCAGCAGCTTGGGGCAAGTACAAGAGACG. Encoded protein: CASSLGQVQET. The CDR3, in full, reads CASSLGQVQETQYF.

Details on this clone: The CDR3 end lies 3 residues beyond the end of the read and is filled in from the germline J gene. The J gene is TRBJ2-7, the V gene TRBV19; D is perhaps TRBD2 (6 bases). There are 15 residues in the CDR3. Trimming took off 8 bases at V and 5 bases at J, with 22 bases between the two ends. Germline lookup yields CDR1 LNHDA and CDR2 SQIVND (reference sequence). CDR3 bases read: TGTGCCAGTTGTAAGACTACCGGGAGTCTCGACGAG. Translation: CASCKTTGSLDE. The full-length CDR3 reads as CASCKTTGSLDEQYF.

To note about this clone: The sequenced fragment ends 3 residues before the CDR3 boundary, so the rest is inferred from the germline J gene. The chain joins TRBV6-1 to TRBJ2-7, with TRBD1 identical over 8 bases. Trimming removed 2 bases from V and 2 bases from J; junction bases left unmatched: 5. CDR1 and CDR2 (germline): MNHNS, SASEGT. The CDR3 consists of 15 residues. CDR3 loop: CASSEPAGGPYEQYF. The DNA read from the CDR3 is TGTGCCAGCAGTGAACCGGCAGGGGGCCCCTACGAG.

Concerning this clone: The CDR3 extends 3 residues past the end of the read, so its final part is completed from the germline J gene. V gene TRBV30 combines with J gene TRBJ2-4; TRBD1 matches 7 bases. Germline V gene data show CDR1 as GTSNPN and CDR2 as SVGIG (reference sequence). The CDR3 consists of 11 residues. The sequenced part of the CDR3 DNA is TGTGCCTGGAGCCAGAGGGGGCGT. It yields the protein CAWSQRGR. The whole CDR3 protein is CAWSQRGRQYF. Full variable domain (rest looked up from reference TRBV30 and TRBJ2-4): SQTIHQWPATLVQPVGSPLSLECTVEGTSNPNLYWYRQAAGRGLQLLFYSVGIGQISSEVPQNLSASRPQDRQFILSSKKLLLSDSGFYLCAWSQRGRQYFGAGTRLSVL.